The rows below give T cell receptor beta chains drawn from one sample of a study of shared clonotypes between healthy human individuals. Clones were sequenced by immunoSEQ multiplex PCR, and TCRdb holds only the in-frame ones, with some missing. The sample holds around 2.1 million clones, about 92% seen once. The sample consisted of naive CD8+ T cells from PBMCs. The receptors derive from a man aged 18 to 30 in good health. Some clones in this sample may be carry-over from other donors' samples. Each CDR3 is given with its conserved first and last residue. The order of the fields is V gene, J gene, D gene, CDR3 protein. D genes are given only for firm matches.

TRBV7-2	TRBJ2-2	.	CASSIGQGAYRTGELFF
TRBV30	TRBJ1-2	.	CAWSVFPAGGYTF
TRBV30	TRBJ2-7	TRBD2	CAWWAGGPYEQYF
TRBV27	TRBJ2-1	.	CASSLGIYNEQFF
TRBV2	TRBJ2-3	TRBD1	CASSGDAGTGEKDTQYF
TRBV28	TRBJ2-7	.	CASSSTPASGEQYF
TRBV25-1	TRBJ2-1	TRBD2	CASSEWGGSVNEQFF
TRBV5-6	TRBJ2-7	.	CASSLGKREQYF
TRBV27	TRBJ1-2	.	CASSFLNPGLNRNYGYTF
TRBV11-2	TRBJ2-1	.	CASSPRTIF
TRBV19	TRBJ2-1	.	CASSISLTATMEQFF
TRBV10-3	TRBJ1-2	TRBD1	CAISDGTGGTTNYGYTF
TRBV2	TRBJ2-7	.	CASSEIRGESYEQYF
TRBV28	TRBJ2-7	.	CASSFMGTLHSYEQYF
TRBV4-3	TRBJ2-2	.	CASSRGWPGELFF
TRBV19	TRBJ2-3	.	CASSLTDTQYF
TRBV27	TRBJ2-2	.	CASSPHRDAANTGELFF
TRBV5-4	TRBJ2-1	TRBD2	CASSFFGGRADEQFF
TRBV7-9	TRBJ2-5	.	CASTPADPVQYF
TRBV27	TRBJ2-1	.	CASSLPPDGNEQFF
TRBV7-2	TRBJ2-7	TRBD1	CASSLAGTGDYEQYF
TRBV5-5	TRBJ2-7	TRBD2	CASTLKTSGSVYEQYF
TRBV7-9	TRBJ1-4	TRBD1	CASSLLTGGEKLFF
TRBV30	TRBJ2-7	.	CAWSVFLERENPYEQYF
TRBV30	TRBJ2-7	TRBD2	CAWSLGLVGTVEQYF
TRBV19	TRBJ2-7	.	CASSIYGGDEQYF
TRBV29-1	TRBJ1-2	.	CSVDGGYGYTF
TRBV13	TRBJ2-1	.	CASSSPLGPQTYNEQFF
TRBV14	TRBJ2-1	TRBD2	CASSGASGPYNEQFF
TRBV10-3	TRBJ1-2	TRBD1	CAISGDRNGANYGYTF
TRBV15	TRBJ1-1	TRBD1	CATSRDGGGFAEAFF